Shown below are 27 T cell receptor beta chains from a single sample sequenced in a study of human CD8 memory T cell subsets. A UMI-labeled 5' RACE approach was the method that produced the TCR beta libraries. Following a re-call of the 5' RACE reads, TCRdb has one entry per CDR3 protein and lacks DNA. Here the sample table reports around 11,000 distinct CDR3 sequences. Material for sequencing was CD8+ T cells from PBMCs. These receptors were taken from a human donor in good health.

This chain links TRBV5-8 with TRBJ2-7. This CDR3 is built from 13 residues. The germline V gene has CDR1 SGHTS and CDR2 YDEGEE. Here the CDR3 reads CASSLGSVYEQYF.

The V gene is TRBV6-4, the J gene TRBJ1-1. The germline gives CDR1 MRHNA, CDR2 SNTAGT. The CDR3 totals 15 residues. The CDR3 spells CASSDMGRVNTEAFF.

The chain carries TRBV11-3 and TRBJ2-5. Germline values: CDR1 SGHNT, CDR2 YENEEA. The CDR3 has 13 amino acids. CDR3 amino acids: CASSPVYQETQYF.

J is TRBJ2-1 and V is TRBV27. Germline CDR1 is MNHEY and CDR2 is SMNVEV (reference sequence). This CDR3 has 12 residues. CDR3 protein: CASSTVHNEQFF.

The chain employs TRBV28 and TRBJ2-7; TCRdb proposes TRBD1, but this gene call is untestable without DNA. This CDR3 has 14 residues. Per the germline V gene, CDR1 is MDHEN and CDR2 is SYDVKM. The CDR3 sequence: CASSLGGGASEQYF.

The chain is built from TRBV13 and TRBJ2-1; TCRdb proposes TRBD2, but this gene call is untestable without DNA. CDR1 and CDR2 from the germline V gene are PRHDT and FYEKMQ (reference sequence). The CDR3 length is 20 residues. CDR3 residues: CASSSTGTSGPASLWNEQFF.

This clonotype registers medium-sized by frequency. The chain is built from TRBV20-1 and TRBJ1-2; the TCRdb call, TRBD1, lacks DNA for checking. The CDR3 totals 14 residues. The germline V gene has CDR1 DFQATT and CDR2 SNEGSKA (reference sequence). CDR3 residues: CSANDRGRPSGYTF.

The chain couples TRBV7-8 to TRBJ2-7; the D call from TCRdb, TRBD1, cannot be confirmed without DNA. CDR1 is SGHVS and CDR2 is FQNEAQ in the germline V gene. This CDR3 has 15 residues. The CDR3 protein is CASSLAGTTSYEQYF.

This chain uses TRBV30 with TRBJ2-1; lacking DNA, the TRBD2 call made by TCRdb goes unchecked. CDR1 is GTSNPN and CDR2 is SVGIG in the germline V gene (reference sequence). The CDR3 covers 15 residues. CDR3 protein: CAQLAGGLSYNEQFF.

V and J are TRBV2 and TRBJ2-3. The CDR3 length is 13 residues. Looked up from germline, CDR1 is SNHLY and CDR2 is FYNNEI. The CDR3 protein is CASSGLRTDTQYF.

The CDR3 region is CATSRVGNEQFF. J is TRBJ2-1 and V is TRBV15. From germline, CDR1 is LNHNV and CDR2 YYDKDF (reference sequence). The CDR3 is 12 amino acids.

The chain combines TRBV2 with TRBJ1-5. Germline V gene data show CDR1 as SNHLY and CDR2 as FYNNEI. This CDR3 has 15 amino acids. The CDR3 spells CASTAGWVGNQPQHF.

The V call is TRBV27, the J call TRBJ2-6; the TRBD1 assignment by TCRdb is unverifiable without DNA. Germline V gene data show CDR1 as MNHEY and CDR2 as SMNVEV (reference sequence). The CDR3 is 18 residues long. The CDR3 protein is CASSLYQGTRSGANVLTF. The complete variable domain, with remaining parts taken from reference TRBV27 and TRBJ2-6, reads EAQVTQNPRYLITVTGKKLTVTCSQNMNHEYMSWYRQDPGLGLRQIYYSMNVEVTDKGDVPEGYKVSRKEKRNFPLILESPSPNQTSLYFCASSLYQGTRSGANVLTFGAGSRLTVL.

The chain is built from TRBV7-6 and TRBJ2-1. The CDR3 is made up of 17 amino acids. The V gene's germline CDR1 is SGHVS and CDR2 FNYEAQ. The CDR3 sequence: CASSRRAGGGSYNEQFF.

The chain combines TRBV7-3 with TRBJ1-1; the TCRdb D gene call, TRBD1, has no DNA to confirm it. The CDR3 has 14 amino acids. Germline CDR1 SGHTA, CDR2 FQGTGA. CDR3 loop: CASSLQQGATEAFF. Complete variable domain (other parts from reference TRBV7-3 and TRBJ1-1): GAGVSQTPSNKVTEKGKYVELRCDPISGHTALYWYRQSLGQGPEFLIYFQGTGAADDSGLPNDRFFAVRPEGSVSTLKIQRTERGDSAVYLCASSLQQGATEAFFGQGTRLTVV.

This chain uses TRBV6-1 with TRBJ1-6; TCRdb indicates TRBD1, and absent DNA this call remains unverified. The V gene's germline CDR1 is MNHNS and CDR2 SASEGT. CDR3 length: 16 amino acids. The CDR3 loop is CASSGQGKGYNSPLHF.

V usage is TRBV6-6 and J usage is TRBJ2-2; the TCRdb call, TRBD2, lacks DNA for checking. Germline CDR1 MNHNY, CDR2 SVGAGI (reference sequence). CDR3 length: 18 amino acids. CDR3: CASSYTPLAGGPAGELFF.

This clonotype is deemed medium-sized (0.01 to 0.1%) by its frequency. The genes are TRBV29-1 and TRBJ1-2. From germline, CDR1 is SQVTM and CDR2 ANQGSEA. The CDR3 length is 13 residues. The chain's CDR3 is CSVLQIDNYGYTF.

J is TRBJ2-1 and V is TRBV24-1; TCRdb names TRBD1, which stays unverified in the absence of DNA. This CDR3 has 14 residues. The germline V gene encodes CDR1 KGHDR and CDR2 SFDVKD. CDR3: CATSDTGAYNEQFF.

The genes are TRBV7-9 and TRBJ1-2; TCRdb calls TRBD1, which cannot be checked without DNA. Germline V CDR1 and CDR2: SEHNR, FQNEAQ (reference sequence). The CDR3 runs to 15 residues. Here the CDR3 reads CASSLVDSSNYGYTF. The variable domain in full, completed from reference TRBV7-9 and TRBJ1-2, reads DTGVSQNPRHKITKRGQNVTFRCDPISEHNRLYWYRQTLGQGPEFLTYFQNEAQLEKSRLLSDRFSAERPKGSFSTLEIQRTEQGDSAMYLCASSLVDSSNYGYTFGSGTRLTVV.

This clonotype ranks as medium-sized in terms of frequency. The chain combines TRBV14 with TRBJ2-7; there is no DNA to check the TCRdb D call of TRBD1. The V gene's germline CDR1 is SGHDN and CDR2 FVKESK. The CDR3 runs to 15 residues. The CDR3 loop is CASSQFRQGYNEQYF.

The chain joins TRBV7-9 to TRBJ2-7; TCRdb's assignment of TRBD1 cannot be checked, as there is no DNA. CDR1 is SEHNR, CDR2 FQNEAQ, per germline (reference sequence). There are 15 residues in the CDR3. The chain's CDR3 is CASSRRTEPSYEQYF.

The CDR3 loop is CATSGPPRADTGELFF. The genes are TRBV24-1 and TRBJ2-2; the D call from TCRdb, TRBD2, cannot be confirmed without DNA. Per the germline V gene, CDR1 is KGHDR and CDR2 is SFDVKD. The CDR3 consists of 16 residues.

The V and J genes are TRBV28 and TRBJ2-7; the TCRdb call, TRBD1, lacks DNA for checking. The germline gives CDR1 MDHEN, CDR2 SYDVKM. CDR3 length: 14 residues. CDR3 sequence: CASSQGQGAYEQYF. Drawing the rest from reference TRBV28 and TRBJ2-7, the complete variable domain is DVKVTQSSRYLVKRTGEKVFLECVQDMDHENMFWYRQDPGLGLRLIYFSYDVKMKEKGDIPEGYSVSREKKERFSLILESASTNQTSMYLCASSQGQGAYEQYFGPGTRLTVT.

The V call is TRBV29-1, the J call TRBJ2-1; TCRdb designates TRBD1, a call that cannot be tested without DNA. The CDR3 runs to 16 residues. Germline V gene sequence: CDR1 SQVTM, CDR2 ANQGSEA. The chain's CDR3 is CSVDFTRTASYNEQFF.

The chain links TRBV10-3 to TRBJ1-6. The CDR3 covers 14 residues. Germline V gives CDR1 ENHRY, CDR2 SYGVKD. This CDR3 reads CAISEMIGNSPLHF.

V gene TRBV9 combines with J gene TRBJ2-1; absent DNA, TCRdb's TRBD2 call cannot be checked. This CDR3 spans 13 amino acids. From germline, CDR1 is SGDLS and CDR2 YYNGEE. This CDR3 is CASSVGGLDEQFF.